Listed here are 10 T cell receptor beta chains from one sample, sequenced in a study of glioma-infiltrating T cells after dendritic cell vaccination. The method was immunoSEQ multiplex PCR; TCRdb's version includes in-frame clones alone and lacks a portion of them. The sample includes about 95,000 clones, approximately 81% seen only once; the top ten take roughly 2.9%. Sequencing used blood, obtained before dendritic cell vaccination. All receptors derive from a human donor with glioblastoma.

This sequence joins TRBV9 and TRBJ2-1; 7 positions match TRBD1. Germline-derived CDR1 and CDR2 are SGDLS and YYNGEE. The V and J ends lost 0 bases and 2 bases, in that order; junction bases with no gene match: 2. The CDR3 is 15 amino acids. CDR3 sequence (DNA): TGTGCCAGCAGCGTAGGGGACAGCCCCTACAATGAGCAGTTCTTC. It specifies CASSVGDSPYNEQFF.

The gene calls are TRBV19 and TRBJ1-3, with 7 bases lining up with TRBD1. The CDR3 extends over 15 amino acids. Germline V CDR1 and CDR2: LNHDA, SQIVND (reference sequence). With 5 bases clipped from V and 0 bases from J, the junction kept 4 bases outside the gene matches. This CDR3 is CASSAAGGSGNTIYF. The CDR3 nucleotides read TGTGCCAGTAGTGCTGCAGGGGGCTCTGGAAACACCATATATTTT.

The count of this clone is one. V usage is TRBV6-5 and J usage is TRBJ1-1, with 7 nucleotides matching TRBD1. In germline, CDR1 is MNHEY, CDR2 SVGAGI. The ends lost 7 bases at V and 2 bases at J; junction bases unmatched: 4. This CDR3 has 13 residues. CDR3 sequence (DNA): TGTGCCAGCACGCAGGGGGGAAACACTGAAGCTTTCTTT. This sequence encodes CASTQGGNTEAFF.

This rearrangement joins TRBV27 to TRBJ1-6; no firm D call. The CDR3 sequence is 13 residues long. Germline V lookup: CDR1 MNHEY, CDR2 SMNVEV (reference sequence). Trimming removed 3 bases from V and 10 bases from J, with 10 bases in between. The CDR3 loop reads CASSFSGWSPLHF. In DNA form, the CDR3 reads TGTGCCAGCAGTTTTTCGGGGTGGTCACCCCTCCACTTT.

Only a few counts were recorded for this clone. CDR3 sequence: CASSLRTDTQYF. The CDR3 DNA is TGTGCCAGCAGCCTTCGCACAGATACGCAGTATTTT. V is TRBV28 and J is TRBJ2-3; no clear D gene. Looked up from germline, CDR1 is MDHEN and CDR2 is SYDVKM. The V gene lost 6 bases and the J gene lost 1 base, with 5 bases spanning the gap. The CDR3 runs to 12 residues.

In this sample, this clone turned up a few times. The V gene is TRBV4-2, the J gene TRBJ1-5; D ambiguous. V lost 1 base and J lost 6, with 13 bases in between. CDR3 size: 15 residues. CDR1 and CDR2 from the germline V gene are LGHNA and YNFKEQ. The CDR3 nucleotides read TGTGCCAGCAGCCAAGTCCCGGGGAGCGGTCAGCCCCAGCATTTT. Residues: CASSQVPGSGQPQHF.

The gene calls are TRBV5-1 and TRBJ2-2, with D unclear. CDR3 length equals 15 residues. Per germline, CDR1 SGHRS and CDR2 YFSETQ. V was cut by 0 bases and J by 4 bases, with 10 bases left in between. The CDR3 nucleotides read TGCGCCAGCAGCTTGGGACTCTCCAGCACCGGGGAGCTGTTTTTT. Its protein is CASSLGLSSTGELFF.

The chain recombines TRBV6-5 with TRBJ2-7, with 8 bases aligning to TRBD1. J was trimmed by 3 bases and V by 0 bases; bases with no gene match: 7. Germline V gene lookup returns CDR1 MNHEY and CDR2 SVGAGI. The CDR3 sequence is 16 residues long. CDR3 nucleotides: TGTGCCAGCAGTTACTCTGTGGGACAGGTATACTACGAGCAGTACTTC. Protein product: CASSYSVGQVYYEQYF.

This clone appeared once. In nucleotides, the CDR3 is TGTGCCAGCAGATCCGGGGCCCGGGGGAGAGGTGAGCAGTTCTTC. This gives the protein CASRSGARGRGEQFF. The chain couples TRBV6-5 to TRBJ2-1; D may be TRBD2 (6 bases). The CDR3 is made up of 15 amino acids. Germline V gives CDR1 MNHEY, CDR2 SVGAGI. Trimming took 6 bases from V and 9 from J, leaving 21 bases between them.

This chain links TRBV2 with TRBJ1-1; TRBD1 agrees at 10 bases. Trimming at V came to 7 bases and at J to 5 bases, leaving 7 bases not matched to a gene. Germline V gives CDR1 SNHLY, CDR2 FYNNEI. This CDR3 has 14 residues. CDR3 coding DNA: TGTGCCAGCACCATAGACAGGGGGCGTACTGAAGCTTTCTTT. Encoded protein: CASTIDRGRTEAFF. Drawing the rest from reference TRBV2 and TRBJ1-1, the complete variable domain is EPEVTQTPSHQVTQMGQEVILRCVPISNHLYFYWYRQILGQKVEFLVSFYNNEISEKSEIFDDQFSVERPDGSNFTLKIRSTKLEDSAMYFCASTIDRGRTEAFFGQGTRLTVV.